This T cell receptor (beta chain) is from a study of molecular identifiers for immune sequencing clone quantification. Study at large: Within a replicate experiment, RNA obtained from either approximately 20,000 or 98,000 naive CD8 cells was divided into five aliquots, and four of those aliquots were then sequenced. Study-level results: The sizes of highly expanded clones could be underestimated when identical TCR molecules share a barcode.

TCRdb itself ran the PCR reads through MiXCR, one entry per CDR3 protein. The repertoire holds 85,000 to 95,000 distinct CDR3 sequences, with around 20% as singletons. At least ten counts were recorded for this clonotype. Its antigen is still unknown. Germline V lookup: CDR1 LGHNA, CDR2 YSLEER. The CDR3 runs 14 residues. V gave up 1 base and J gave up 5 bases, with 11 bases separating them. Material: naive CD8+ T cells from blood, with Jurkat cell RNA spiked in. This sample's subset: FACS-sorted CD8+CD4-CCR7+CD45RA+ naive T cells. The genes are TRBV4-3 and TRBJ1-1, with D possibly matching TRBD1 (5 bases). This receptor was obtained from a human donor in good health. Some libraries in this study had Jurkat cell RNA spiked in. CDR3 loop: CASSQVEGRTEAFF. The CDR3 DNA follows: TGCGCCAGCAGCCAAGTCGAGGGGCGAACTGAAGCTTTCTTT.